These 27 T cell receptor beta chains came from one sample sequenced in a study of T cells in Graves' hyperthyroidism and ophthalmopathy. Using RNA transcripts as the source, TCR beta CDR3 regions were amplified. In the first-round RT-PCR of the TCR CDR3, the HTBI primer set was used. TCRdb re-analysed the multiplex PCR reads in MiXCR, keeping a single row per CDR3 protein. The sample has about 350,000 distinct CDR3 sequences; 11% to 15% are singletons. Sequenced: blood. The receptors stem from a woman aged 25 to 45 with Graves' hyperthyroidism.

At least ten counts were recorded for this clonotype. The chain carries TRBV12-3 or TRBV12-4 and TRBJ1-1; no definite D call. This CDR3 is 13 amino acids long. V gave up 3 bases and J gave up 6 bases, with 11 bases separating them. The CDR3 nucleotides read TGTGCCAGCAGTTTGAGTCTCCCCGCTGAAGCTTTCTTT. Translating gives CASSLSLPAEAFF.

The table lists this clonotype with many counts. This rearrangement joins TRBV19 to TRBJ2-1; D uncertain. This CDR3 has 12 residues. V lost 6 bases, J lost 9 bases, and 12 bases lay in between. Germline loops: CDR1 LNHDA, CDR2 SQIVND (reference sequence). CDR3 amino acids: CASSPILGEQFF. The CDR3 DNA reads TGTGCCAGTAGCCCAATCCTTGGTGAGCAGTTCTTC.

This clonotype has at least ten counts. V and J are TRBV20-1 and TRBJ2-5; 8 positions agree with TRBD1. CDR1 is DFQATT, CDR2 SNEGSKA, per germline (reference sequence). The CDR3 is 15 amino acids. Losses at the gene ends were 5 bases for V and 5 bases for J; bases not matched to a gene: 13. The CDR3: CSAPRLGTGFETQYF. The CDR3 nucleotides read TGCAGTGCTCCCAGGCTTGGGACAGGATTTGAGACCCAGTACTTC.

This clonotype was seen only a few times. A read error is possible here, since a much larger clone lies one base away. V and J are TRBV7-9 and TRBJ1-6; 10 positions agree with TRBD1. Looked up from germline, CDR1 is SEHNR and CDR2 is FQNEAQ (reference sequence). The CDR3 has 13 amino acids. V dropped 7 bases and J dropped 7; count of bases not matched to a gene: 1. Written as DNA, the CDR3 is TGTGCCAGCACGGGACAGGGGAATTCACCCCTCCACTTT. Translated, it gives CASTGQGNSPLHF.

The chain recombines TRBV7-2 with TRBJ1-4; 8 bases map to TRBD1. Germline CDR1 SGHTA, CDR2 FQGNSA. V trimming: 0 bases; J trimming: 0 bases; junction bases outside the gene matches: 3. This CDR3 contains 17 residues. In nucleotides, the CDR3 is TGTGCCAGCAGCTTAGCCAGGGGGCAGGCAACTAATGAAAAACTGTTTTTT. It specifies CASSLARGQATNEKLFF.

Ten or more counts support this clonotype. The chain joins TRBV20-1 to TRBJ2-3; 7 bases line up with TRBD1. This CDR3 is built from 14 residues. Trimming cost V 3 bases and J 2 bases; bases outside gene matches: 5. Germline V gene data show CDR1 as DFQATT and CDR2 as SNEGSKA (reference sequence). CDR3 protein: CSASGQATTDTQYF. In DNA form, the CDR3 reads TGCAGTGCTAGCGGACAGGCTACCACAGATACGCAGTATTTT.

This clonotype was seen ten or more times. This chain uses TRBV6-1 with TRBJ2-3, with 11 bases that match TRBD1. Per the germline V gene, CDR1 is MNHNS and CDR2 is SASEGT. The CDR3 has 14 amino acids. The ends lost 9 bases at V and 4 bases at J; junction bases unmatched: 6. DNA for the CDR3: TGTGCCAGTTTTCCGGGACAGGGGGCAGATACGCAGTATTTT. This translates into CASFPGQGADTQYF.

This clonotype has at least ten counts. The chain couples TRBV2 to TRBJ2-7; TRBD2 matches 11 bases. The germline V gene encodes CDR1 SNHLY and CDR2 FYNNEI. The CDR3 sequence is 12 residues long. Trimming at V came to 10 bases and at J to 4 bases, leaving 3 bases not matched to a gene. DNA of the CDR3: TGTGCCAACAGACTAGCGGGATACGAGCAGTACTTC. It yields the protein CANRLAGYEQYF.

The chain employs TRBV6-1 and TRBJ2-6; D possibly uses TRBD1 or TRBD2 (6 bases each). The CDR3 totals 17 residues. The V gene's germline CDR1 is MNHNS and CDR2 SASEGT. The CDR3 sequence: CATRGGTALTGANVLTF. DNA of the CDR3: TGTGCTACTCGAGGGGGGACGGCGCTAACCGGGGCCAACGTCCTGACTTTC.

There are many counts of this clonotype. The genes are TRBV5-5 and TRBJ2-1; D is ambiguous. The germline gives CDR1 SGHKS, CDR2 YYEKEE (reference sequence). The V end lost 2 bases, the J end lost 9 bases, and 6 bases lay between the germline ends. The CDR3 spans 11 residues. The CDR3 DNA follows: TGTGCCAGCAGCTTTCCCGGTGAGCAGTTCTTC. Amino acid sequence: CASSFPGEQFF.

Ten or more counts support this clonotype. The chain combines TRBV29-1 with TRBJ2-3, with 9 bases that match TRBD1. This CDR3 comprises 15 residues. Germline V lookup: CDR1 SQVTM, CDR2 ANQGSEA. With 7 bases clipped from V and 5 bases from J, the junction kept 13 bases outside the gene matches. CDR3 sequence: CSAINRDRVRDTQYF. The CDR3 DNA reads as TGCAGCGCCATTAACCGGGACAGGGTTAGAGATACGCAGTATTTT.

This clonotype was counted a few times. The chain couples TRBV5-1 to TRBJ2-3; 10 positions match TRBD1. Germline V gene sequence: CDR1 SGHRS, CDR2 YFSETQ. J was trimmed by 5 bases and V by 2 bases; bases with no gene match: 5. The CDR3 runs 15 residues. CDR3 in amino acids: CASSFDRGRGDTQYF. The CDR3 DNA follows: TGCGCCAGCAGCTTCGACAGGGGGCGAGGAGATACGCAGTATTTT.

This clonotype has just a few counts. This rearrangement joins TRBV18 to TRBJ1-1, with unresolved D. The CDR3 length is 17 residues. The germline V gene has CDR1 KGHSH and CDR2 LQKENI. The V end was cut by 4 bases, the J end by 0 bases, with 18 bases between. CDR3 in DNA: TGTGCCAGCTCACGGGATTTTAGGAGGAGCATGAACACTGAAGCTTTCTTT. Translation gives CASSRDFRRSMNTEAFF.

This clonotype was observed many times. The chain couples TRBV9 to TRBJ2-1, with 7 bases that match TRBD2. The CDR3 is 13 residues long. The V gene's germline CDR1 is SGDLS and CDR2 YYNGEE. Losses at the gene ends were 4 bases for V and 7 bases for J; bases not matched to a gene: 5. The CDR3 is CASSRTSSNEQFF. CDR3 coding DNA: TGTGCCAGCAGCCGGACTAGTTCGAATGAGCAGTTCTTC.

There are many counts of this clonotype. The CDR3 DNA is TGTGCCAGCAGCTCAAAGGGGTCCGTACTCTACGAGCAGTACTTC. Its protein product is CASSSKGSVLYEQYF. The genes are TRBV6-4 and TRBJ2-7; possible D gene TRBD1, 5 bases. Germline V gene sequence: CDR1 MRHNA, CDR2 SNTAGT. The V end lost 6 bases, the J end lost 3 bases, and 18 bases lay between the germline ends. The CDR3 extends over 15 amino acids.

This clonotype turned up a few times. The gene calls are TRBV25-1 and TRBJ2-1, with D perhaps TRBD2 (6 bases). The CDR3 consists of 14 residues. CDR1 is MGHDK, CDR2 SYGVNS, per germline. Trimming shortened V by 3 bases and J by 5 bases, and 11 bases separated the two germline ends. The CDR3 DNA sequence: TGTGCCAGCAGTGATGGACTACAGAACAATGAGCAGTTCTTC. Its protein product is CASSDGLQNNEQFF.

This clonotype was picked up many times. The chain employs TRBV7-6 and TRBJ2-1; D possibly corresponds to TRBD2 (5 bases). Germline assignment: CDR1 SGHVS and CDR2 FNYEAQ. V was cut by 2 bases and J by 8 bases, with 10 bases left in between. CDR3 length equals 13 residues. CDR3 DNA sequence: TGTGCCAGCAGCTTAAGAGGGAACGATGAGCAGTTCTTC. Its translation is CASSLRGNDEQFF.

This clonotype was recorded many times. The V call is TRBV11-2, the J call TRBJ2-1; no definite D call. This CDR3 has 12 residues. V lost 0 bases and J 8 bases, leaving 5 bases between the germline ends. Germline CDR1 and CDR2: SGHAT and FQNNGV. CDR3 amino acids: CASSLDLYEQFF. CDR3 DNA: TGTGCCAGCAGCTTAGATCTCTATGAGCAGTTCTTC.

This chain uses TRBV14 with TRBJ1-2, with D perhaps TRBD1 (5 bases). Germline V gives CDR1 SGHDN, CDR2 FVKESK. The V end lost 1 base, the J end lost 8 bases, and 11 bases lay between the germline ends. This CDR3 contains 13 residues. The CDR3 DNA reads as TGTGCCAGCAGCCAAGTACTTCCAGGGGGCTACACCTTC. Translation: CASSQVLPGGYTF.

The chain has TRBV9 and TRBJ2-3, with TRBD1 matching 8 bases. Germline CDR1 and CDR2: SGDLS and YYNGEE. The CDR3 is 14 residues long. V lost 3 bases to trimming and J lost 4 bases; unmatched junction nucleotides: 4. Written as DNA, the CDR3 is TGTGCCAGCAGCGAGGAGACAGGGGCAGATACGCAGTATTTT. It codes for CASSEETGADTQYF.

The rearrangement uses TRBV25-1 and TRBJ2-5, with D perhaps TRBD1 or TRBD2 (5 bases each). The CDR3 spans 16 residues. Per germline, CDR1 MGHDK and CDR2 SYGVNS. V was cut by 7 bases and J by 4 bases, with 22 bases left in between. The CDR3 sequence: CASTEGNGGPGETQYF. The CDR3 DNA is TGTGCCAGCACCGAGGGTAATGGGGGTCCGGGAGAGACCCAGTACTTC.

This clonotype was found a few times. This chain joins TRBV7-8 and TRBJ1-4; the D is unclear. CDR1 is SGHVS, CDR2 FQNEAQ, per germline. The CDR3 consists of 16 residues. V lost 0 bases to trimming and J lost 1 base, with 9 bases between them. CDR3 amino acids: CASSLAPQETNEKLFF. The CDR3 DNA sequence: TGTGCCAGCAGCTTAGCGCCCCAGGAAACTAATGAAAAACTGTTTTTT.

This clonotype was recorded many times. The chain joins TRBV28 to TRBJ1-1; D uncertain. Trimming took 3 bases from V and 1 from J, leaving 12 bases between them. CDR3 length: 15 residues. Germline lookup yields CDR1 MDHEN and CDR2 SYDVKM. The CDR3 nucleotides read TGTGCCAGCAGTTTCAGTGGGCCGGGGAACACTGAAGCTTTCTTT. Its protein product is CASSFSGPGNTEAFF. The full variable domain, in which reference TRBV28 and TRBJ1-1 provide the parts outside the CDR3, is DVKVTQSSRYLVKRTGEKVFLECVQDMDHENMFWYRQDPGLGLRLIYFSYDVKMKEKGDIPEGYSVSREKKERFSLILESASTNQTSMYLCASSFSGPGNTEAFFGQGTRLTVV.

The genes are TRBV9 and TRBJ2-1, with 8 bases aligning to TRBD2. Germline V lookup: CDR1 SGDLS, CDR2 YYNGEE. This CDR3 comprises 15 residues. The ends lost 3 bases at V and 5 bases at J; junction bases unmatched: 7. CDR3 sequence reads: CASSAPGLGHNEQFF. CDR3 nucleotides: TGTGCCAGCAGCGCACCGGGACTAGGGCACAATGAGCAGTTCTTC.

This clonotype was seen ten or more times. This rearrangement joins TRBV6-2 or TRBV6-3 to TRBJ2-2; the D gene is possibly TRBD1 (6 bases). Trimming left V 7 bases short and J 8 bases short, with 20 bases between. The CDR3 is made up of 15 amino acids. Looked up from germline, CDR1 is MNHEY and CDR2 is SVGEGT. CDR3 sequence reads: CASKIDRLSTGELFF. CDR3 DNA: TGTGCCAGCAAGATAGACAGGTTGTCTACGGGGGAGCTGTTTTTT.

This clonotype was seen only once. The chain links TRBV7-9 to TRBJ2-2, with 8 bases aligning to TRBD1. This CDR3 contains 13 residues. Looked up from germline, CDR1 is SEHNR and CDR2 is FQNEAQ (reference sequence). J was trimmed by 7 bases and V by 5 bases; bases with no gene match: 3. This CDR3 reads CASSLGTGGELFF. In DNA form, the CDR3 reads TGTGCCAGCAGCCTAGGGACAGGCGGGGAGCTGTTTTTT. Looking up the rest from reference TRBV7-9 and TRBJ2-2 gives the full variable domain: DTGVSQNPRHKITKRGQNVTFRCDPISEHNRLYWYRQTLGQGPEFLTYFQNEAQLEKSRLLSDRFSAERPKGSFSTLEIQRTEQGDSAMYLCASSLGTGGELFFGEGSRLTVL.

This clonotype was counted ten times or more. The chain joins TRBV28 to TRBJ1-6; D may be TRBD1 (5 bases). This CDR3 is built from 13 residues. Trimming took off 10 bases at V and 10 bases at J, with 17 bases between the two ends. Germline V gene lookup returns CDR1 MDHEN and CDR2 SYDVKM. Here the CDR3 reads CATRGEGRSPLHF. CDR3 bases: TGTGCCACCCGAGGAGAGGGACGATCACCCCTCCACTTT.